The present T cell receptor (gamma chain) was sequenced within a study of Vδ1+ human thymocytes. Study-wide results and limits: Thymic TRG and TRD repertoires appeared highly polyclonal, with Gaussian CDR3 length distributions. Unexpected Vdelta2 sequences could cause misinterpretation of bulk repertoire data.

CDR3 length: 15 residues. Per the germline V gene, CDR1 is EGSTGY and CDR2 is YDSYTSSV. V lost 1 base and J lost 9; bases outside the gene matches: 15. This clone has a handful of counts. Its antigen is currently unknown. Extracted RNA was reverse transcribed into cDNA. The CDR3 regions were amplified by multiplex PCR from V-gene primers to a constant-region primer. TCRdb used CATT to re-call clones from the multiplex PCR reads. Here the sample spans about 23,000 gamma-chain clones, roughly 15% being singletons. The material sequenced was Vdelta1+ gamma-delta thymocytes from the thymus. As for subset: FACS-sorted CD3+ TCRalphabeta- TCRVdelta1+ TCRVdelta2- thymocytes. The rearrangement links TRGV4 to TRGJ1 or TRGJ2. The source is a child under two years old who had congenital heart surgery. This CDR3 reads CATWDGGSIRSKKLF. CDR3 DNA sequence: TGTGCCACCTGGGATGGTGGTTCTATTCGGAGTAAGAAACTCTTT.